The 4 T cell receptor beta chains listed next were all sequenced from one sample in a study of T-cell memory formation after mild COVID-19. TCRdb re-analysed the 5' RACE reads in MiXCR, keeping a single row per CDR3 protein. Of 580,000 or so distinct CDR3 sequences in the sample, 17% are singletons; the top ten hold about 8.6%. The sample comprised PBMCs or a T cell subset sorted from them (not recorded which). The receptors were gathered from an adult woman who had mild COVID-19 (a few samples of this study predate the infection). Cell type and time point are not known.

The chain carries TRBV7-9 and TRBJ2-4; D is uncertain. The CDR3 is made up of 16 amino acids. V lost 2 bases and J lost 0, with 11 bases in between. Germline V gives CDR1 SEHNR, CDR2 FQNEAQ (reference sequence). DNA for the CDR3: TGTGCCAGCAGCTTATCTCTCGCTATAGCCAAAAACATTCAGTACTTC. Its protein product is CASSLSLAIAKNIQYF.

This clonotype was found a few times. The J gene is TRBJ2-7, the V gene TRBV12-3 or TRBV12-4; D gene unclear. The V end lost 1 base, the J end lost 2 bases, and 6 bases lay between the germline ends. The CDR3 loop spans 13 amino acids. The CDR3 coding sequence is TGTGCCAGCAGTTTAGTACAGCCCTACGAGCAGTACTTC. Protein: CASSLVQPYEQYF.

This clonotype has just a few counts. This sequence joins TRBV12-3 or TRBV12-4 and TRBJ2-3; 8 bases are a match to TRBD2. V trimming: 3 bases; J trimming: 2 bases; junction bases outside the gene matches: 1. The CDR3 totals 14 residues. The CDR3 sequence is CASSFSGNTDTQYF. CDR3 sequence (DNA): TGTGCCAGCAGTTTTAGCGGGAACACAGATACGCAGTATTTT.

In its sample, this clonotype was seen a few times. The V call is TRBV10-3, the J call TRBJ2-2; no definite D call. The germline V and J ends were trimmed by 11 bases and 8 bases, with 9 bases remaining between them. Germline V CDR1 and CDR2: ENHRY, SYGVKD. This CDR3 region has 10 residues. CDR3 region: CAAGLGELFF. CDR3 DNA sequence: TGTGCCGCAGGTCTGGGGGAGCTGTTTTTT.